The clone carrying this TCR beta chain was found once. Its antigen is still unknown. TCRdb ran MiXCR on the 5' RACE reads and lists one entry per CDR3 protein. Seen here are 40,000 to 65,000 distinct CDR3 sequences, approximately 25% observed once, and the top ten hold about 3%. Germline V gives CDR1 LGHNA, CDR2 YNFKEQ. Trimming stripped 0 bases from V and 15 bases from J, with 21 bases between. The CDR3 has 16 amino acids. Whole-study findings and limits: The TCR gene usage of tumor memory CD4+ T cells clustered together with blood and lymph node memory CD4+ cells and with lymph node naive CD4+ cells. Tumor Tregs overlapped most with tumor, then blood, naive CD4+ cells.

Sequenced input: tumor-infiltrating naive CD4+ T cells sorted from the breast tumor. The subset: naive CD4+ T cells, CD4+CD45RA+CD25-. V and J are TRBV4-2 and TRBJ1-6, with a tentative D call TRBD1 (5 bases). This sequence originates from a female donor with breast cancer. The chain's CDR3 is CASSQEASRDPTVLHF. The DNA for the CDR3 is TGTGCCAGCAGCCAAGAAGCCAGTCGGGACCCAACGGTCCTCCACTTT.